The 17 T cell receptor beta chains given below trace back to one sample, sequenced in a study of PD-1 blockade in classical Hodgkin lymphoma. Noted time point: cycle 4 day 1 (C4D1), after less than seven weeks of nivolumab. Every patient had relapsed following autologous stem cell transplantation, and cohorts differed in brentuximab vedotin exposure. Researchers pulled CD8+ T cells out of thawed PBMCs using magnetic negative selection. Only in-frame clones appear in the TCRdb table, and some are missing; sequencing was by immunoSEQ multiplex PCR. The sample has 2,500 or so clones; around 75% are singletons. The sequencing used CD8+ T cells from blood, collected before the fourth cycle of nivolumab. The receptor set was obtained from a human donor with classical Hodgkin lymphoma.

The chain links TRBV5-1 to TRBJ2-5, with D perhaps TRBD2 (5 bases). The V and J ends lost 2 bases and 11 bases respectively, with 25 bases between them. Germline CDR1 and CDR2: SGHRS and YFSETQ. CDR3 size: 16 residues. This CDR3 reads CASSFTPALPDWEQYF. The CDR3 DNA follows: TGCGCCAGCAGCTTCACCCCAGCGCTGCCCGATTGGGAGCAGTACTTC.

The J gene is TRBJ1-5, the V gene TRBV28, with D perhaps matching TRBD1 (5 bases). The length of the CDR3 is 12 residues. The V end lost 4 bases, the J end lost 4 bases, and 5 bases lay between the germline ends. CDR1 is MDHEN and CDR2 is SYDVKM in the germline V gene. The CDR3 loop is CASSWGNQPQHF. CDR3 bases: TGTGCCAGCAGTTGGGGGAATCAGCCCCAGCATTTT.

The chain has TRBV6-4 and TRBJ2-3; possibly TRBD1 or TRBD2 for D (5 bases each). The V gene lost 2 bases and the J gene lost 4 bases, with 13 bases spanning the gap. In germline, CDR1 is MRHNA, CDR2 SNTAGT. The CDR3 extends over 15 amino acids. The CDR3 loop is CASSDRARGADTQYF. CDR3 DNA sequence: TGTGCCAGCAGTGACAGGGCCAGAGGGGCAGATACGCAGTATTTT.

The chain has TRBV28 and TRBJ2-3, with D tentatively TRBD2 (5 bases). V lost 4 bases and J lost 2, with 10 bases in between. Per germline, CDR1 MDHEN and CDR2 SYDVKM. There are 14 residues in the CDR3. The CDR3 DNA follows: TGTGCCAGCAGTTACCTAGCCCCCACAGATACGCAGTATTTT. Translating gives CASSYLAPTDTQYF. Filled out from reference TRBV28 and TRBJ2-3, the complete variable domain reads DVKVTQSSRYLVKRTGEKVFLECVQDMDHENMFWYRQDPGLGLRLIYFSYDVKMKEKGDIPEGYSVSREKKERFSLILESASTNQTSMYLCASSYLAPTDTQYFGPGTRLTVL.

The rearrangement uses TRBV2 and TRBJ2-5; D unresolved. Judging by the DNA end, TRBJ2-7 fits better; the J call may be wrong. The CDR3 length is 16 residues. Per germline, CDR1 SNHLY and CDR2 FYNNEI. The CDR3: CASSDNPAEPSYEQYF. The CDR3 bases are TGTGCCAGCAGTGACAATCCCGCGGAACCCTCCTACGAGCAGTACTTC.

A word on this clone: With a much larger clone just one base away, this may be a read error. Here the CDR3 reads CASSVEGGRGGSGYTF. DNA for the CDR3: TGTGCCAGCAGCGTAGAGGGGGGTCGAGGGGGCAGTGGCTACACCTTC. The chain links TRBV4-2 to TRBJ1-2; 7 bases are shared with TRBD1. Per germline, CDR1 LGHNA and CDR2 YNFKEQ. The CDR3 runs to 16 residues. The J segment lost 7 bases and the V segment lost 5 bases, leaving 16 bases of the junction unmatched.

The CDR3 protein is CASSLYQGYEQYF. The CDR3, as DNA: TGTGCCAGCAGCTTGTATCAGGGATACGAGCAGTACTTC. This rearrangement joins TRBV7-7 to TRBJ2-5; D might be TRBD1 (5 bases). The J call may be incorrect, as the DNA end agrees better with TRBJ2-7. The CDR3 consists of 13 residues. Germline V gene sequence: CDR1 SSHAT, CDR2 FNYEAQ (reference sequence).

By frequency in the sample, this clone is medium-sized (0.01 to 0.1%). The chain couples TRBV5-4 to TRBJ1-1; a weak D match, TRBD1 (5 bases). Trimming removed 0 bases from V and 1 base from J, with 7 bases in between. Germline V CDR1 and CDR2: SGHNT, YYREEE (reference sequence). The CDR3 spans 14 residues. Here the CDR3 reads CASSLDGTNTEAFF. For the CDR3, the DNA is TGTGCCAGCAGCTTGGACGGGACGAACACTGAAGCTTTCTTT.

The genes are TRBV6-1 and TRBJ1-3; D ambiguous. This CDR3 comprises 15 residues. Germline-derived CDR1 and CDR2 are MNHNS and SASEGT. V lost 0 bases and J 0 bases, leaving 6 bases between the germline ends. Written as DNA, the CDR3 is TGTGCCAGCAGTGAAGCGGCGGACTCTGGAAACACCATATATTTT. Translating gives CASSEAADSGNTIYF.

The chain joins TRBV4-2 to TRBJ2-7; D not certain. V dropped 0 bases and J dropped 3 bases, with 6 bases sitting between them. Germline CDR1 LGHNA, CDR2 YNFKEQ. This CDR3 contains 13 residues. The DNA for the CDR3 is TGTGCCAGCAGCCAAGATTGGCGCTACGAGCAGTACTTC. This codes for CASSQDWRYEQYF.

This clone came up a few times. The chain joins TRBV28 to TRBJ1-5; possible D gene TRBD1, 5 bases. The germline V gene encodes CDR1 MDHEN and CDR2 SYDVKM. V was shortened by 3 bases and J by 2 bases, with 11 bases between the two germline ends. The CDR3 contains 15 residues. The CDR3 DNA reads as TGTGCCAGCAGTTTGGCCAGGGAGGGCAATCAGCCCCAGCATTTT. Translation: CASSLAREGNQPQHF.

A word on this clone: The sample carries other DNA sequences with the same CDR3. J is TRBJ2-3 and V is TRBV13; D is undetermined. The germline gives CDR1 PRHDT, CDR2 FYEKMQ (reference sequence). Trimming cost V 4 bases and J 3 bases, with 5 bases left between them. The CDR3 is 12 residues long. Here the CDR3 reads CASSSATDTQYF. DNA for the CDR3: TGTGCCAGCAGCTCCGCGACAGATACGCAGTATTTT.

This chain links TRBV5-6 with TRBJ2-7; TRBD1 might be the D (5 bases). Germline CDR1 reads SGHDT; CDR2 reads YYEEEE. Trimming pared 0 bases from V and 4 bases from J, leaving 14 bases between. The CDR3 totals 15 residues. CDR3 residues: CASSLGGQGDYEQYF. DNA for the CDR3: TGTGCCAGCAGCTTGGGGGGCCAGGGCGATTACGAGCAGTACTTC.

The gene calls are TRBV7-9 and TRBJ2-7; D may be TRBD1 (6 bases). Deletions cut 3 bases from V and 4 bases from J, with 10 bases between. The length of the CDR3 is 13 residues. Germline V gene lookup returns CDR1 SEHNR and CDR2 FQNEAQ (reference sequence). The CDR3 sequence is CASSFWTDYEQYF. The CDR3 coding sequence is TGTGCCAGCAGCTTTTGGACAGATTACGAGCAGTACTTC.

The DNA for the CDR3 is TGTGCCAGCAGCTTGGCGCATTCGGAGTCTGGGGCCAACGTCCTGACTTTC. Its translation is CASSLAHSESGANVLTF. The V call is TRBV5-4, the J call TRBJ2-6; D remains unclear. Germline V gene lookup returns CDR1 SGHNT and CDR2 YYREEE (reference sequence). V lost 0 bases, J lost 1 base, and 11 bases lay in between. The CDR3 totals 17 residues.

This chain uses TRBV29-1 with TRBJ2-7; maybe TRBD1 (5 bases). The germline V and J ends were trimmed by 1 base and 0 bases, with 7 bases remaining between them. CDR1 is SQVTM, CDR2 ANQGSEA, per germline. This CDR3 has 13 amino acids. DNA of the CDR3: TGCAGCGTTGAAGGGACAACCTCCTACGAGCAGTACTTC. The encoded protein is CSVEGTTSYEQYF.

This rearrangement joins TRBV5-1 to TRBJ2-3; 9 bases line up with TRBD2. This CDR3 comprises 15 residues. The V and J ends lost 2 bases and 4 bases, in that order; junction bases with no gene match: 5. The germline gives CDR1 SGHRS, CDR2 YFSETQ. In DNA, the CDR3 is TGCGCCAGCAGCTTAATTAGCGGGAGTCCAGATACGCAGTATTTT. It encodes CASSLISGSPDTQYF.